Following are 2 T cell receptor beta chains from one sample sequenced in a study of shared clonotypes between healthy human individuals (dated by TCRdb to the early 2020s). The method behind the library was the immunoSEQ multiplex PCR assay. The table comes from immuneACCESS by way of TCRdb, which keeps in-frame sequences with V and J called. Part of the clones is missing from these tables; in studies checked, under half for an unresolved V gene and the rest for unknown reasons. The sample table contains some 2 million clones; only one count was recorded for about 95% of them. The ten largest clones capture roughly 0.13% of the sample. Sample: naive CD4+ T cells sorted from blood. The cell subset or site label corresponds to: CD45RA+ positively selected. Receptor source: a man younger than 35 in good health.

The chain is built from TRBV7-2 and TRBJ1-1; D possibly corresponds to TRBD1 (6 bases). Germline-derived CDR1 and CDR2 are SGHTA and FQGNSA. There are 16 residues in the CDR3. Trimming cost V 3 bases and J 5 bases, with 19 bases left between them. CDR3 residues: CASSLTYGTPTTEAFF. In nucleotides, the CDR3 is TGTGCCAGCAGCTTGACGTACGGGACACCAACAACTGAAGCTTTCTTT.

This clone appeared once. The V gene is TRBV30, the J gene TRBJ1-2, with 10 bases that match TRBD1. CDR3 length equals 14 residues. Unmatched junction bases numbered 12, after V lost 3 bases and J lost 11 bases. Germline V gives CDR1 GTSNPN, CDR2 SVGIG (reference sequence). CDR3 nucleotides: TGTGCCTGGAGAGAAACGGACAGGGGGTCGGCATACACCTTC. Translation gives CAWRETDRGSAYTF.